Following are 27 T cell receptor beta chains from one sample sequenced in a study of cytomegalovirus exposure and HLA in healthy donors. Researchers ran the PCR with 60 Vbeta and 13 Jbeta primers. TCRdb's table, derived via immunoSEQ multiplex PCR, lists solely in-frame clones and lacks some. This sample carries about 130,000 clones, with 1.5% to 2% going to the ten biggest clones. Sequencing was performed on PBMCs. These receptors were collected from a woman aged 40 to 55 in good health and CMV-seropositive.

The rearrangement uses TRBV14 and TRBJ2-7, with 10 positions matching TRBD2. The V segment lost 5 bases and the J segment 2 bases; nucleotides outside the gene matches: 6. Per the germline V gene, CDR1 is SGHDN and CDR2 is FVKESK. The CDR3 has 15 amino acids. The CDR3 bases are TGTGCCAGCAGCGCTCGGACTAGCGGTACCTACGAGCAGTACTTC. Its protein is CASSARTSGTYEQYF.

The V gene is TRBV5-1, the J gene TRBJ2-1; 8 bases fit TRBD2. Germline V CDR1 and CDR2: SGHRS, YFSETQ. The CDR3 length is 15 residues. Unmatched junction bases numbered 5, after V lost 1 base and J lost 5 bases. The CDR3 is CASSLISGMNNEQFF. In nucleotides, the CDR3 is TGCGCCAGCAGCTTGATTAGCGGGATGAACAATGAGCAGTTCTTC.

Concerning this clone: Other DNA sequences in the sample encode the same CDR3. The gene calls are TRBV29-1 and TRBJ2-1, with 12 positions matching TRBD2. The length of the CDR3 is 13 residues. Germline V gene sequence: CDR1 SQVTM, CDR2 ANQGSEA. V lost 4 bases to trimming and J lost 5 bases; unmatched junction nucleotides: 0. In DNA form, the CDR3 reads TGCAGCGTTGGACTAGCGGGAGACAATGAGCAGTTCTTC. As protein: CSVGLAGDNEQFF.

J is TRBJ2-1 and V is TRBV19; 10 nucleotides agree with TRBD2. V gave up 8 bases and J gave up 8 bases; unmatched junction bases: 15. Germline loops: CDR1 LNHDA, CDR2 SQIVND (reference sequence). The CDR3 has 16 residues. The CDR3 protein is CASGDLTSGWGDEQFF. The CDR3 DNA reads TGTGCCAGTGGGGATCTGACTAGCGGGTGGGGGGATGAGCAGTTCTTC.

This sequence joins TRBV4-1 and TRBJ2-7; a weak D match, TRBD2 (5 bases). V lost 3 bases and J 4 bases, leaving 13 bases between the germline ends. Germline loops: CDR1 MGHRA, CDR2 YSYEKL. The CDR3 extends over 14 amino acids. The CDR3 bases are TGCGCCAGCAGCCACCGAAGGTCGGGGTACGAGCAGTACTTC. It is translated as CASSHRRSGYEQYF.

This sequence joins TRBV13 and TRBJ2-5; 14 positions match TRBD2. Near its end, the DNA agrees better with TRBJ2-7, so the J call may be wrong. This CDR3 comprises 16 residues. Germline V CDR1 and CDR2: PRHDT, FYEKMQ (reference sequence). The CDR3 here is CASSSGTSGSGYEQYF. The CDR3 DNA is TGTGCCAGCAGCTCAGGGACTAGCGGGAGTGGCTACGAGCAGTACTTC.

The chain employs TRBV10-1 and TRBJ2-4; 9 positions match TRBD2. After removal of 4 bases from V and 7 bases from J, the junction contained 5 bases not matched to a gene. The CDR3 is 14 residues long. Per germline, CDR1 WNHNN and CDR2 SYGVQD (reference sequence). The CDR3 nucleotides read TGCGCCAGCAGTGTAGCGGGAGCTGGTAACATTCAGTACTTC. Protein product: CASSVAGAGNIQYF.

The chain links TRBV7-9 to TRBJ2-7, with a weak D call TRBD1 (6 bases). This CDR3 contains 12 residues. The V gene lost 2 bases and the J gene lost 4 bases, with 6 bases spanning the gap. CDR1 is SEHNR, CDR2 FQNEAQ, per germline (reference sequence). In nucleotides, the CDR3 is TGTGCCAGCAGCTTAACAGGGTACGAGCAGTACTTC. It translates to CASSLTGYEQYF.

Written as DNA, the CDR3 is TGTGCCAGTAGTAAATTCCTTGCAACTAATGAAAAACTGTTTTTT. This sequence encodes CASSKFLATNEKLFF. The chain has TRBV19 and TRBJ1-4; D remains unclear. Germline assignment: CDR1 LNHDA and CDR2 SQIVND (reference sequence). The CDR3 is made up of 15 amino acids. V shed 4 bases and J shed 0 bases, with 9 bases lying between them.

V gene TRBV28 combines with J gene TRBJ1-5; 9 bases map to TRBD1. The CDR3 spans 13 residues. The trim removed 6 bases at V and 7 bases at J, leaving 4 bases unmatched. The germline V gene encodes CDR1 MDHEN and CDR2 SYDVKM. CDR3 amino acids: CASSEGTGQPQHF. The CDR3 DNA is TGTGCCAGCAGCGAGGGGACAGGGCAGCCCCAGCATTTT.

The J gene is TRBJ1-5, the V gene TRBV6-6, with 10 bases matching TRBD1. The germline V gene encodes CDR1 MNHNY and CDR2 SVGAGI (reference sequence). The CDR3 sequence is 14 residues long. Trimming removed 7 bases from V and 3 bases from J; junction bases left unmatched: 3. Written as DNA, the CDR3 is TGTGCCAGCAAGGACAGGGGGGACAATCAGCCCCAGCATTTT. Translated, it gives CASKDRGDNQPQHF.

The V call is TRBV5-6, the J call TRBJ2-2; 9 nucleotides align to TRBD1. The germline V gene has CDR1 SGHDT and CDR2 YYEEEE. The CDR3 extends over 16 amino acids. V was clipped by 1 base and J by 6 bases; unmatched bases: 7. As DNA, the CDR3 is TGTGCCAGCAGCTTGCCGGGACAGGGCTTTGCCGGGGAGCTGTTTTTT. It encodes CASSLPGQGFAGELFF.

The chain couples TRBV6-5 to TRBJ2-5; D ambiguous. CDR3 length: 14 amino acids. Per germline, CDR1 MNHEY and CDR2 SVGAGI. The germline V and J ends were trimmed by 0 bases and 5 bases, with 10 bases remaining between them. This chain's CDR3 is CASSYSNKAETQYF. The CDR3 DNA is TGTGCCAGCAGTTACTCGAACAAAGCGGAGACCCAGTACTTC.

The CDR3 reads CASSVAGFTYNEQFF. DNA for the CDR3: TGTGCCAGCAGCGTAGCGGGTTTCACCTACAATGAGCAGTTCTTC. The chain employs TRBV9 and TRBJ2-1; D is unclear. Germline values: CDR1 SGDLS, CDR2 YYNGEE. The CDR3 covers 15 residues. V gave up 0 bases and J gave up 2 bases, with 9 bases separating them.

The V gene is TRBV7-3, the J gene TRBJ1-3; 9 bases match TRBD1. Germline-derived CDR1 and CDR2 are SGHTA and FQGTGA. Losses at the gene ends were 5 bases for V and 7 bases for J; bases not matched to a gene: 3. CDR3 length equals 13 residues. Here the CDR3 DNA reads TGTGCCAGCAGCCAACAGGGGGCTAACACCATATATTTT. Residues: CASSQQGANTIYF.

This chain links TRBV15 with TRBJ2-7; 7 nucleotides match TRBD2. V trimming: 2 bases; J trimming: 4 bases; junction bases outside the gene matches: 14. Looked up from germline, CDR1 is LNHNV and CDR2 is YYDKDF (reference sequence). The CDR3 has 17 amino acids. CDR3 loop: CATSRSREGRGSYEQYF. For the CDR3, the DNA is TGTGCCACCAGCAGATCCCGAGAGGGGCGCGGGAGTTACGAGCAGTACTTC.

The gene calls are TRBV10-3 and TRBJ1-2, with D hard to call. This CDR3 comprises 14 residues. Trimming left V 0 bases short and J 7 bases short, with 12 bases between. Germline V gene data show CDR1 as ENHRY and CDR2 as SYGVKD. The CDR3 DNA reads TGTGCCATCAGTGAGTCGAGGGAAGCGGGTGGCTACACCTTC. This gives the protein CAISESREAGGYTF.

V is TRBV7-2 and J is TRBJ2-5, with D possibly TRBD1 on 5 matching bases. The V gene lost 2 bases and the J gene lost 1 base, with 8 bases spanning the gap. CDR3 size: 14 residues. The germline V gene encodes CDR1 SGHTA and CDR2 FQGNSA. The CDR3 nucleotides read TGTGCCAGCAGCTTATCAGGGATCCAAGAGACCCAGTACTTC. This gives the protein CASSLSGIQETQYF.

The chain employs TRBV9 and TRBJ2-1; 7 positions agree with TRBD2. V shed 4 bases, J shed 6 bases, and the junction held 10 bases outside the gene matches. Germline lookup yields CDR1 SGDLS and CDR2 YYNGEE. The CDR3 length is 15 residues. The CDR3 reads CASSPLGGLGNEQFF. CDR3 bases: TGTGCCAGCAGCCCCCTGGGGGGGTTGGGCAATGAGCAGTTCTTC.

The rearrangement links TRBV6-1 to TRBJ2-5, with D uncertain. Germline V gene sequence: CDR1 MNHNS, CDR2 SASEGT. CDR3 length equals 19 residues. The germline V and J ends were trimmed by 2 bases and 0 bases, with 22 bases remaining between them. CDR3 in amino acids: CASSESVRGRLSDQETQYF. DNA of the CDR3: TGTGCCAGCAGTGAATCGGTGCGAGGCAGACTCTCCGACCAAGAGACCCAGTACTTC.

Comments on this clone: Other DNA sequences in the same sample also yield this CDR3. The chain combines TRBV5-1 with TRBJ1-1, with D possibly TRBD1 on 5 matching bases. The CDR3 spans 14 residues. V lost 6 bases and J lost 3, with 15 bases in between. Germline-derived CDR1 and CDR2 are SGHRS and YFSETQ. CDR3 nucleotide sequence: TGCGCCAGCATTCTCGGGGGAGGTGACACTGAAGCTTTCTTT. It codes for CASILGGGDTEAFF. Complete variable domain (other parts from reference TRBV5-1 and TRBJ1-1): KAGVTQTPRYLIKTRGQQVTLSCSPISGHRSVSWYQQTPGQGLQFLFEYFSETQRNKGNFPGRFSGRQFSNSRSEMNVSTLELGDSALYLCASILGGGDTEAFFGQGTRLTVV.

CDR3 amino acids: CASSGRLAGGINEQFF. The CDR3 DNA is TGTGCCAGCAGCGGAAGACTAGCGGGAGGGATCAATGAGCAGTTCTTC. The chain joins TRBV9 to TRBJ2-1; 14 bases line up with TRBD2. With V trimmed by 3 bases and J by 6 bases, 5 bases remained unmatched. This CDR3 has 16 amino acids. Per the germline V gene, CDR1 is SGDLS and CDR2 is YYNGEE.

This chain links TRBV7-8 with TRBJ2-3; 9 nucleotides match TRBD1. The trim removed 4 bases at V and 4 bases at J, leaving 9 bases unmatched. The CDR3 has 16 amino acids. Germline-derived CDR1 and CDR2 are SGHVS and FQNEAQ. CDR3 DNA sequence: TGTGCCAGCAGCTCGCCGGGACAGGGAGTCGCAGATACGCAGTATTTT. This encodes CASSSPGQGVADTQYF.

Details on this clone: Other DNA sequences in this sample translate to the same CDR3. The DNA for the CDR3 is TGCGCCAGCAGCTTAACTTCAGATACGCAGTATTTT. Translated: CASSLTSDTQYF. The chain couples TRBV5-1 to TRBJ2-3, with D unclear. The germline CDR1 and CDR2 sequences are SGHRS and YFSETQ. The CDR3 sequence is 12 residues long. Trimming removed 2 bases at V and 4 bases at J, with 5 bases between.

The V gene is TRBV27, the J gene TRBJ2-7; possible D gene TRBD1, 6 bases. V dropped 3 bases and J dropped 0 bases, with 9 bases sitting between them. CDR1 MNHEY and CDR2 SMNVEV come from the germline V gene (reference sequence). The CDR3 runs to 14 residues. CDR3 sequence: CASSLGAISYEQYF. DNA for the CDR3: TGTGCCAGCAGTTTGGGGGCCATCTCCTACGAGCAGTACTTC.

V is TRBV6-6 and J is TRBJ2-1; D unresolved. Trimming pared 3 bases from V and 8 bases from J, leaving 5 bases between. CDR1 is MNHNY and CDR2 is SVGAGI in the germline V gene (reference sequence). The length of the CDR3 is 11 residues. CDR3 protein: CASSYIHEQFF. CDR3 DNA: TGTGCCAGCAGTTATATCCATGAGCAGTTCTTC.

The gene calls are TRBV7-9 and TRBJ2-5, with D possibly matching TRBD2 (6 bases). The J call may be mistaken, given a closer DNA end match to TRBJ2-7. The length of the CDR3 is 14 residues. CDR1 is SEHNR, CDR2 FQNEAQ, per germline (reference sequence). Written as DNA, the CDR3 is TGTGCCAGCAGCTTAGAGGCGGGAAGCTACGAGCAGTACTTC. Translating it yields CASSLEAGSYEQYF.